This TCR beta chain is drawn from a study of regulatory T cells in long-lasting Graves disease. Overall study findings and caveats: TCR diversity in persistent Graves' patients was below that of newly diagnosed ones.

Sample time point: persistent/refractory GD, antithyroid drugs over 5 years with positive TRAb. PBMCs provided the RNA from which the TCR library was made. This clonotype turned up a few times. Its specificity is not known. V was trimmed by 0 bases and J by 7 bases, leaving 10 bases between them. CDR3 length: 14 amino acids. Germline CDR1 and CDR2: SGHRS and YFSETQ. Through Arm-PCR of CDR3 regions and iRepertoire HTBI primers, TCR beta libraries were built. TCRdb fed the multiplex PCR reads into MiXCR, producing one record per CDR3 protein. This table holds some 370,000 distinct CDR3 sequences, less than 30% found once.

Sequencing used peripheral blood mononuclear cells (PBMCs), obtained when the disease was refractory, from a patient treated with antithyroid drugs. This receptor was taken from a woman between 40 and 50 years old with Graves disease. The rearrangement uses TRBV5-1 and TRBJ2-2, with D possibly matching TRBD1 (5 bases). CDR3 sequence: CASSLGGSNGELFF. The CDR3 coding sequence is TGCGCCAGCAGCTTGGGGGGCTCGAACGGGGAGCTGTTTTTT.